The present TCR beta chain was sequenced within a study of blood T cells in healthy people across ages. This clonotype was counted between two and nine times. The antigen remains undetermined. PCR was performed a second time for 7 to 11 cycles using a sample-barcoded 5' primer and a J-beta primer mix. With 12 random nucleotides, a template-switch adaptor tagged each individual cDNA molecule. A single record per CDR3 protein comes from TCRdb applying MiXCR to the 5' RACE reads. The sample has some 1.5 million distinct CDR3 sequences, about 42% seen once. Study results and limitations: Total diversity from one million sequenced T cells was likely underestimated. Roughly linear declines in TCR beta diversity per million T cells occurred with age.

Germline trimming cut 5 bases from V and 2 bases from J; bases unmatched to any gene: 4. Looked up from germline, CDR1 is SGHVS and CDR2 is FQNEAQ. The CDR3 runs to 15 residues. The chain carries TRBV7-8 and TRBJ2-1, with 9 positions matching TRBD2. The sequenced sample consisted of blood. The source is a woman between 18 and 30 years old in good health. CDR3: CASSPSSGAYNEQFF. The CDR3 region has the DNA TGTGCCAGCAGCCCTTCTAGCGGGGCCTACAATGAGCAGTTCTTC.